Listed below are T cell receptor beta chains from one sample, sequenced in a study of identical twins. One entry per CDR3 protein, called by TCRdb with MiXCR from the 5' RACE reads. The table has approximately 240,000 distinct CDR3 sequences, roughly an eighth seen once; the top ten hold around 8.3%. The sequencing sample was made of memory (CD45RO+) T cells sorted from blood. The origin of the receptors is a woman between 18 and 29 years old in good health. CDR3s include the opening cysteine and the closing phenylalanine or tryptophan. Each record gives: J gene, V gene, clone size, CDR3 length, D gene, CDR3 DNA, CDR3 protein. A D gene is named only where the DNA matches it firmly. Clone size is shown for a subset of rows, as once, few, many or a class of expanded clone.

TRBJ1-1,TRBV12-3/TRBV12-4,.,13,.,TGTGCCAGCAGTTTAGAAGAGGCGGCTGAAGCTTTCTTT,CASSLEEAAEAFF
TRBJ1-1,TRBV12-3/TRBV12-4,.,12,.,TGTGCCAGCAGCCAGACAGCAGCTAGTGCTTTCTTT,CASSQTAASAFF
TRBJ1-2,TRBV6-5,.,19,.,TGTGCCAGCAGTTACCCCGGACAGCCCGTCTTTTCAGCTAACTATGGCTACACCTTC,CASSYPGQPVFSANYGYTF
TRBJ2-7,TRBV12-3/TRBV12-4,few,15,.,TGTGCCAGCAGTTTAGGTGCGACTATCGGCTACGAGCAGTACTTC,CASSLGATIGYEQYF
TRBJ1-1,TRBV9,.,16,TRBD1,TGTGCCAGCAGCGTAAAACCGGGACAGGGGTCGGCTGAAGCTTTCTTT,CASSVKPGQGSAEAFF
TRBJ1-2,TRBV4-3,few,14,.,TGCGCCAGCAGCCGGAAGAGACAGTCGTATGGCTACACCTTC,CASSRKRQSYGYTF
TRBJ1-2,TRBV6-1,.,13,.,TGTGCCAGCAGTGAACAGGGGAACTATGGCTACACCTTC,CASSEQGNYGYTF
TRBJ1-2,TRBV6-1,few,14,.,TGTGCCAGCAGCCACATGGGCGGAAACTATGGCTACACCTTC,CASSHMGGNYGYTF
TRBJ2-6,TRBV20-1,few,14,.,TGCAGTGCTAGTTCCCACTCTGGGGCCAACGTCCTGACTTTC,CSASSHSGANVLTF
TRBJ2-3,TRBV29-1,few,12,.,TGCAGCGTTGAAACAGGTTCAGATACGCAGTATTTT,CSVETGSDTQYF
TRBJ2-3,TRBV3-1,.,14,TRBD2,TGTGCCAGCAGCCAAGGCGGGGGGGCCTCTCCGCAGTATTTT,CASSQGGGASPQYF
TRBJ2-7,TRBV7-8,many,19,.,TGTGCCAGCAGTTTGCCTACTACCCTGGGAGGAAGTGGGGACTACGAGCAGTACTTC,CASSLPTTLGGSGDYEQYF
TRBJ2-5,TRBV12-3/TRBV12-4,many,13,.,TGTGCCAGCACCCCCGTGGCTCAAGAGACCCAGTACTTC,CASTPVAQETQYF
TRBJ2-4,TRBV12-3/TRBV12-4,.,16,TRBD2,TGTGCCAGCAGTTTATCTAGCGGGGGACCCAAAAACATTCAGTACTTT,CASSLSSGGPKNIQYF
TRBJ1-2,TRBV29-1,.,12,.,TGCAGCGCTGGGGATGGGGCTGATGGCTACACCTTC,CSAGDGADGYTF
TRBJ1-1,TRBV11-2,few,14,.,TGTGCCAGCAGTTTGCTCGGGGAGTACACTGAAGCTTTCTTT,CASSLLGEYTEAFF
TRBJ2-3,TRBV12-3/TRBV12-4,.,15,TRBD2,TGTGCCAGCCAACTAGCGCTTACTAGCACAGATACGCAGTATTTT,CASQLALTSTDTQYF
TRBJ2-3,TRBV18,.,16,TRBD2,TGTGCCAGCTCACTGGTTAGCGGGGGTCTCACAGATACGCAGTATTTT,CASSLVSGGLTDTQYF